These 20 T cell receptor beta chains came from one sample sequenced in a study of control samples from healthy donors and cancer patients. Profiling relied on immunoSEQ multiplex PCR, and the TCRdb table lists in-frame clones only, not all of them. The table includes roughly 24,000 clones, approximately 78% detected once. Sequenced input: PBMCs. Receptors originate from a man in his sixties with colorectal cancer.

This sequence joins TRBV18 and TRBJ2-1, with a tentative D call TRBD1 (5 bases). The ends were cut back, 0 bases at V and 0 bases at J, with 12 bases in the middle. In germline, CDR1 is KGHSH, CDR2 LQKENI. The CDR3 length is 17 residues. The CDR3 coding sequence is TGTGCCAGCTCACCACCGCGTACAGGTAACTCCTACAATGAGCAGTTCTTC. Protein sequence: CASSPPRTGNSYNEQFF.

The chain uses TRBV10-3 and TRBJ1-4; TRBD1 is a possible D gene (6 bases). Between the trimmed V and J ends, which lost 4 bases and 5 bases, there was a span of 17 bases. Germline-derived CDR1 and CDR2 are ENHRY and SYGVKD. The CDR3 is made up of 16 amino acids. The DNA for the CDR3 is TGTGCCATCAGTGGGGGAAAACAGGGTAGAAATGAAAAACTGTTTTTT. Protein product: CAISGGKQGRNEKLFF.

CDR3 coding DNA: TGCGCCAGCAGCTTGGGGGCAGGAAATAACGAAAAACTGTTTTTT. Amino acids: CASSLGAGNNEKLFF. This sequence joins TRBV5-1 and TRBJ1-4; D remains unclear. In germline, CDR1 is SGHRS, CDR2 YFSETQ. There are 15 residues in the CDR3. V lost 0 bases to trimming and J lost 8 bases, with 14 bases between them.

This sequence joins TRBV7-9 and TRBJ2-7, with TRBD1 matching over 9 bases. Germline loops: CDR1 SEHNR, CDR2 FQNEAQ (reference sequence). This CDR3 comprises 15 residues. J gave up 5 bases and V 6 bases, and 11 bases lay outside the gene matches. This CDR3 reads CASSPLGTGTHEQYV. The DNA for the CDR3 is TGTGCCAGCAGTCCCCTTGGGACAGGGACCCACGAGCAGTACGTC.

This clone was picked up one time. The chain has TRBV4-2 and TRBJ1-5; D gene ambiguous. V lost 0 bases and J 3 bases, leaving 12 bases between the germline ends. From germline, CDR1 is LGHNA and CDR2 YNFKEQ. There are 16 residues in the CDR3. The CDR3 sequence is CASSQEGQEPNQPQHF. In DNA, the CDR3 is TGTGCCAGCAGCCAAGAAGGCCAGGAACCCAATCAGCCCCAGCATTTT.

The genes are TRBV13 and TRBJ1-2, with unresolved D. The CDR3 length is 13 residues. Germline lookup yields CDR1 PRHDT and CDR2 FYEKMQ (reference sequence). V was clipped by 5 bases and J by 2 bases, with 9 bases between them. CDR3 in DNA: TGTGCCAGCAGCCAGACGGGGAACTATGGCTACACCTTC. Translation: CASSQTGNYGYTF.

This clone has a single count. V gene TRBV5-6 combines with J gene TRBJ2-1, with 7 positions matching TRBD1. J gave up 0 bases and V 3 bases, and 6 bases lay outside the gene matches. Per the germline V gene, CDR1 is SGHDT and CDR2 is YYEEEE. This CDR3 comprises 16 residues. CDR3 DNA sequence: TGTGCCAGCAGCTCAATACAGGGGAGCTCCTACAATGAGCAGTTCTTC. It yields the protein CASSSIQGSSYNEQFF.

This rearrangement joins TRBV3-1 (or the pseudogene TRBV3-2) to TRBJ2-7, with D unresolved. The V gene's germline CDR1 is LGHDT and CDR2 YNNKEL (reference sequence). The CDR3 is 12 residues long. V was shortened by 3 bases and J by 5 bases, with 8 bases between the two germline ends. CDR3 DNA: TGTGCCAGCAGCCACGTAGGCAACGAGCAGTACTTC. Translated: CASSHVGNEQYF.

The rearrangement uses TRBV5-1 and TRBJ1-6; TRBD1 is a possible D gene (6 bases). Looked up from germline, CDR1 is SGHRS and CDR2 is YFSETQ. The CDR3 is 15 residues long. Trimming left V 2 bases short and J 5 bases short, with 11 bases between. CDR3 nucleotides: TGCGCCAGCAGCTTCGGGGGGCCGGATAATTCACCCCTCCACTTT. Protein sequence: CASSFGGPDNSPLHF.

This chain joins TRBV5-8 and TRBJ1-2; no reliable D call. CDR1 SGHTS and CDR2 YDEGEE come from the germline V gene. Deletions cut 4 bases from V and 4 bases from J, with 17 bases between. The CDR3 extends over 15 amino acids. The CDR3: CASSRSASAGYGYTF. CDR3 nucleotides: TGTGCCAGCAGCAGGTCGGCCTCGGCAGGCTATGGCTACACCTTC.

CDR3: CASSLEIRGEAFF. The CDR3 DNA follows: TGCGCCAGCAGCTTGGAGATCAGGGGAGAAGCTTTCTTT. This chain uses TRBV5-1 with TRBJ1-1; weak D call: TRBD1 (6 bases). The CDR3 is made up of 13 amino acids. The germline gives CDR1 SGHRS, CDR2 YFSETQ. Trimming took 0 bases from V and 8 from J, leaving 11 bases between them.

This clone was seen once. The rearrangement joins TRBV25-1 to TRBJ1-6, with a tentative D call TRBD1 (5 bases). The CDR3 runs 17 residues. Deletions cut 5 bases from V and 4 bases from J, with 18 bases between. In germline, CDR1 is MGHDK, CDR2 SYGVNS. CDR3 in DNA: TGTGCCAGCAGTCGCGGCCGAAGGGGTTTATATAATTCACCCCTCCACTTT. It is translated as CASSRGRRGLYNSPLHF.

In regard to this clone: This CDR3 is also generated by other DNA sequences in the sample. The CDR3 spells CASSLGGSGANVLTF. The CDR3 DNA is TGTGCCAGCAGCTTGGGAGGGTCTGGGGCCAACGTCCTGACTTTC. The gene calls are TRBV5-6 and TRBJ2-6; D perhaps matches TRBD2 (5 bases). CDR1 is SGHDT and CDR2 is YYEEEE in the germline V gene. This CDR3 contains 15 residues. The ends were cut back, 0 bases at V and 1 base at J, with 5 bases in the middle.

This clone was counted between two and nine times. The chain uses TRBV30 and TRBJ2-7, with D unresolved. The CDR3 has 13 amino acids. Germline V gene data show CDR1 as GTSNPN and CDR2 as SVGIG (reference sequence). Trimming shortened V by 2 bases and J by 0 bases, and 8 bases separated the two germline ends. The CDR3 spells CAWSKANSYEQYF. CDR3 sequence (DNA): TGTGCCTGGAGTAAAGCGAACTCCTACGAGCAGTACTTC.

The chain carries TRBV7-2 and TRBJ2-3; possibly TRBD1 for D (6 bases). Germline V gives CDR1 SGHTA, CDR2 FQGNSA. V gave up 6 bases and J gave up 2 bases, with 12 bases separating them. There are 14 residues in the CDR3. The CDR3 bases are TGTGCCAGCAGGCCTACAGGGTCCACAGATACGCAGTATTTT. Amino acids: CASRPTGSTDTQYF.

The V and J genes are TRBV11-2 and TRBJ1-2, with TRBD1 as a possible D gene (6 bases). The CDR3 extends over 15 amino acids. Germline CDR1 reads SGHAT; CDR2 reads FQNNGV. V was cut by 0 bases and J by 6 bases, with 14 bases left in between. The CDR3 region is CASSLEGGASNGYTF. CDR3 DNA: TGTGCCAGCAGCTTAGAGGGGGGCGCGAGTAATGGCTACACCTTC.

This clone was picked up one time. The genes are TRBV7-9 and TRBJ2-7; D is possibly TRBD1 or TRBD2 (5 bases each). This CDR3 has 14 amino acids. The V and J ends lost 1 base and 3 bases respectively, with 10 bases between them. In germline, CDR1 is SEHNR, CDR2 FQNEAQ (reference sequence). CDR3 DNA: TGTGCCAGCAGCTTAGAAGGGGAGTTCTACGAGCAGTACGTC. Translation: CASSLEGEFYEQYV.

The chain employs TRBV11-2 and TRBJ2-7; 7 bases map to TRBD1. This CDR3 region has 15 residues. V shed 5 bases, J shed 6 bases, and the junction held 13 bases outside the gene matches. Germline V lookup: CDR1 SGHAT, CDR2 FQNNGV. The CDR3 sequence: CASSADRVWQAEQYV. CDR3 nucleotides: TGTGCCAGCAGCGCCGACAGGGTCTGGCAGGCCGAGCAGTACGTC.

The chain joins TRBV2 to TRBJ1-3; 7 nucleotides line up with TRBD1. Per the germline V gene, CDR1 is SNHLY and CDR2 is FYNNEI. This CDR3 comprises 16 residues. The V segment lost 4 bases and the J segment 0 bases; nucleotides outside the gene matches: 6. In DNA form, the CDR3 reads TGTGCCAGCAGTGTCACAGGGGTTAACTCTGGAAACACCATATATTTT. Its protein is CASSVTGVNSGNTIYF.

The J gene is TRBJ2-5, the V gene TRBV5-1; 7 bases map to TRBD1. Germline assignment: CDR1 SGHRS and CDR2 YFSETQ. The CDR3 is 14 amino acids. J gave up 2 bases and V 1 base, and 2 bases lay outside the gene matches. The CDR3 loop is CASSLWDSQETQYF. The CDR3 nucleotides are TGCGCCAGCAGCTTGTGGGACAGTCAAGAGACCCAGTACTTC.